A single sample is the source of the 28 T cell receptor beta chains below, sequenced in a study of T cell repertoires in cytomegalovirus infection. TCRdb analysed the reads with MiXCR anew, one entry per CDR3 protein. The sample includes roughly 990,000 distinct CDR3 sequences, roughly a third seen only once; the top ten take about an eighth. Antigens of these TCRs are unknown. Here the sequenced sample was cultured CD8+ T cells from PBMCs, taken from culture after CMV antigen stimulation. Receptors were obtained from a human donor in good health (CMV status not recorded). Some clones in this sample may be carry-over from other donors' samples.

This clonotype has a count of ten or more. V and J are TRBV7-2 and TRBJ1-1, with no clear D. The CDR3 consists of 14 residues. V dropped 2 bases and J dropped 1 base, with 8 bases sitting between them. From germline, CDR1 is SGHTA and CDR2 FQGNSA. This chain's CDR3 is CASSLLGRNTEAFF. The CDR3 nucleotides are TGTGCCAGCAGCTTACTAGGCAGGAACACTGAAGCTTTCTTT.

The chain's CDR3 is CASSRTGTGGWNEQFF. In DNA, the CDR3 is TGTGCCAGCAGTCGTACCGGGACAGGGGGCTGGAATGAGCAGTTCTTC. This sequence joins TRBV6-2 or TRBV6-3 and TRBJ2-1; 12 nucleotides line up with TRBD1. The CDR3 extends over 16 amino acids. J lost 7 bases, V lost 5 bases, and 9 bases had no gene match. CDR1 MNHEY and CDR2 SVGEGT come from the germline V gene.

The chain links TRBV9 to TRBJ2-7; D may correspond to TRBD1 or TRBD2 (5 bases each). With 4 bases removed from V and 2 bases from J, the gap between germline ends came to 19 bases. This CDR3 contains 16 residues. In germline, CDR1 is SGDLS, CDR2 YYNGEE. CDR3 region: CASSHPGGSGTYEQYF. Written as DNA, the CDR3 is TGTGCCAGCAGCCATCCAGGAGGTTCAGGGACCTACGAGCAGTACTTC.

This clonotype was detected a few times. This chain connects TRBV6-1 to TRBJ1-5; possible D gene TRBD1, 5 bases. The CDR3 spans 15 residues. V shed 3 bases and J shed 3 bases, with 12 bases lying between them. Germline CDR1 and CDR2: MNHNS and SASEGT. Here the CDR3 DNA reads TGTGCCAGCAGTGACGATTTGGGGGTCAATCAGCCCCAGCATTTT. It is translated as CASSDDLGVNQPQHF.

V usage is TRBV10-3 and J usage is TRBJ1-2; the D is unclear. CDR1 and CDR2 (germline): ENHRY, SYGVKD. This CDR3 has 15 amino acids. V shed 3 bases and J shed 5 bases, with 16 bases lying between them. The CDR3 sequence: CAISEVVPTKYGYTF. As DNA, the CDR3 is TGTGCCATCAGTGAAGTTGTGCCGACGAAATATGGCTACACCTTC.

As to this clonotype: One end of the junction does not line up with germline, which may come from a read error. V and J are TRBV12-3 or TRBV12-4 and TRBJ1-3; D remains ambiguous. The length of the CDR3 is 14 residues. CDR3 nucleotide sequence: TGTGCCAGCGGTTTAGCGGGATCTGGAAACACCATATATTTT. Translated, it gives CASGLAGSGNTIYF.

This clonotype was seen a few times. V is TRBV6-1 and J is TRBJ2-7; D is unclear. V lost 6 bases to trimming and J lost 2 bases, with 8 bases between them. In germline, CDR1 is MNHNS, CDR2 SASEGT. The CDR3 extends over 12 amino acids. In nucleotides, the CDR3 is TGTGCCAGCAGCATGTGGCCCTACGAGCAGTACGTC. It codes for CASSMWPYEQYV.

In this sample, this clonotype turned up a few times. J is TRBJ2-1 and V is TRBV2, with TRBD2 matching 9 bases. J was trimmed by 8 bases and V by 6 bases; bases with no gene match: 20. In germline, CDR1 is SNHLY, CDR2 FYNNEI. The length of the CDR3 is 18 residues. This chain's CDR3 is CASSFTGTSPSSHDEQFF. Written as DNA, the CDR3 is TGTGCCAGCAGCTTCACCGGGACTAGCCCTTCTTCACACGATGAGCAGTTCTTC.

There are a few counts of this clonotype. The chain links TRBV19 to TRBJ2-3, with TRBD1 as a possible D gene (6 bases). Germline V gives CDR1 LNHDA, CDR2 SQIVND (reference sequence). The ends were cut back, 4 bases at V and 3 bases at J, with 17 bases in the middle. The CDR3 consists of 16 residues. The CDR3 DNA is TGTGCCAGTAGTACAAACAGGGATGTCAGGACAGATACGCAGTATTTT. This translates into CASSTNRDVRTDTQYF. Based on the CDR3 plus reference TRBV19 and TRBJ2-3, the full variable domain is DGGITQSPKYLFRKEGQNVTLSCEQNLNHDAMYWYRQDPGQGLRLIYYSQIVNDFQKGDIAEGYSVSREKKESFPLTVTSAQKNPTAFYLCASSTNRDVRTDTQYFGPGTRLTVL.

The CDR3 sequence: CASSAPGTEIDNEQFF. CDR3 in DNA: TGTGCCAGCAGTGCCCCGGGGACAGAAATCGACAATGAGCAGTTCTTC. The chain recombines TRBV2 with TRBJ2-1, with 7 bases fitting TRBD1. CDR1 and CDR2 from the germline V gene are SNHLY and FYNNEI. This CDR3 comprises 16 residues. J gave up 5 bases and V 4 bases, and 11 bases lay outside the gene matches.

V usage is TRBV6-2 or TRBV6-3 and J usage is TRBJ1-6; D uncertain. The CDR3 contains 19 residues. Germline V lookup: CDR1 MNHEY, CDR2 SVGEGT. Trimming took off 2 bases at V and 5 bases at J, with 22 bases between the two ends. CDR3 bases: TGTGCCAGCAGTTACGAGGAGTTACGCAAGGCTCCTCATAATTCACCCCTCCACTTT. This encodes CASSYEELRKAPHNSPLHF.

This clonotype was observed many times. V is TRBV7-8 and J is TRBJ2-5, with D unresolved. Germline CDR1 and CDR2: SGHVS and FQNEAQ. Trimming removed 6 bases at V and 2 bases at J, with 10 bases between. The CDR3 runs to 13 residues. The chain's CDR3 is CASRITVQETQYF. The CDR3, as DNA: TGTGCCAGCAGGATAACAGTTCAAGAGACCCAGTACTTC.

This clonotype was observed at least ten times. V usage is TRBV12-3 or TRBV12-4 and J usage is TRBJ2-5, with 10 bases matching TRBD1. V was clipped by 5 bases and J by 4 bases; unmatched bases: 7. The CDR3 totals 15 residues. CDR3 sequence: CASSHPWTGGETQYF. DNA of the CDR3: TGTGCCAGCAGTCACCCCTGGACAGGGGGAGAGACCCAGTACTTC.

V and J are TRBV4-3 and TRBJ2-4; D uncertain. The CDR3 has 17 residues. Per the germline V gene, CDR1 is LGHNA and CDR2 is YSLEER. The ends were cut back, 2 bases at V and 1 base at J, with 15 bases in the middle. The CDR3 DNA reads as TGCGCCAGCAGCCAAACCCGGGTTCTCGAGGCCAAAAACATTCAGTACTTC. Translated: CASSQTRVLEAKNIQYF.

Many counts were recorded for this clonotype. This CDR3 is CASSFSGVSMGEQFF. Here the CDR3 DNA reads TGTGCCAGCAGCTTCTCGGGGGTATCGATGGGTGAGCAGTTCTTC. V and J are TRBV7-2 and TRBJ2-1, with D tentatively TRBD2 (6 bases). The CDR3 contains 15 residues. V gave up 3 bases and J gave up 9 bases, with 18 bases separating them. Germline V gives CDR1 SGHTA, CDR2 FQGNSA.

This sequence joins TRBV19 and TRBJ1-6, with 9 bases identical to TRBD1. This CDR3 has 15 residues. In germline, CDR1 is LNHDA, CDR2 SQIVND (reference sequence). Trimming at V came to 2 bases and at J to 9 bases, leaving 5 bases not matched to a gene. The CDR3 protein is CASSIKTGGFSPLHF. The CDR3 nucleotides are TGTGCCAGTAGTATAAAAACAGGGGGCTTTTCACCCCTCCACTTT.

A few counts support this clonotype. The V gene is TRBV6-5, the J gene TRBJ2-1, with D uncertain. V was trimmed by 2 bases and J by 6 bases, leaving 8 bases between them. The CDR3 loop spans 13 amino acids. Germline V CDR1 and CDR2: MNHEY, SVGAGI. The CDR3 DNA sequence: TGTGCCAGCAGTTACGGCGCCGCCAATGAGCAGTTCTTC. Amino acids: CASSYGAANEQFF.

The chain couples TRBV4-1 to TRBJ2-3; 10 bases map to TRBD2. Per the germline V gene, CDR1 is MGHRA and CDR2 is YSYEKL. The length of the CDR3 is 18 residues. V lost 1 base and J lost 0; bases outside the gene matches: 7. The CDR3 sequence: CASSQASSGGPSTDTQYF. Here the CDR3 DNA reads TGCGCCAGCAGCCAAGCTTCTAGCGGGGGTCCTAGCACAGATACGCAGTATTTT.

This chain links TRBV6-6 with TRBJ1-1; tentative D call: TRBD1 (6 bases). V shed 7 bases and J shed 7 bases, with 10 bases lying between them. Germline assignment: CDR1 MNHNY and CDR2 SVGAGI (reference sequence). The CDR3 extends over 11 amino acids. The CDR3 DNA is TGTGCCAGCACGGGGGCTCTTGAAGCTTTCTTT. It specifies CASTGALEAFF.

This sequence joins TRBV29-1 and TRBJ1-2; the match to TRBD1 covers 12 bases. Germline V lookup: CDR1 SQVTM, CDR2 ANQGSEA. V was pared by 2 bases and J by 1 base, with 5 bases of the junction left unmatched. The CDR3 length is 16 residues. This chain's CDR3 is CSVERDRGLDNYGYTF. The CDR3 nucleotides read TGCAGCGTTGAAAGGGACAGGGGGCTGGATAACTATGGCTACACCTTC.

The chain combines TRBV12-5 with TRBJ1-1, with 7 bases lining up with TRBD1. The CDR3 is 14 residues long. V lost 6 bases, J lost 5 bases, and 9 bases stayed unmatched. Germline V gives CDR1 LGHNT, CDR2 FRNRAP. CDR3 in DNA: TGTGCTAGTGGCTCAGGGGGAAGCGCGACTGAAGCTTTCTTT. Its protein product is CASGSGGSATEAFF.

The CDR3 coding sequence is TGTGCCAGCCATTTTCTGGGGGGCCCTGAAGCTTTCTTT. This encodes CASHFLGGPEAFF. The chain combines TRBV7-9 with TRBJ1-1; tentatively, D is TRBD1 (6 bases). CDR1 SEHNR and CDR2 FQNEAQ come from the germline V gene (reference sequence). The CDR3 extends over 13 amino acids. The V end was cut by 8 bases, the J end by 6 bases, with 16 bases between.

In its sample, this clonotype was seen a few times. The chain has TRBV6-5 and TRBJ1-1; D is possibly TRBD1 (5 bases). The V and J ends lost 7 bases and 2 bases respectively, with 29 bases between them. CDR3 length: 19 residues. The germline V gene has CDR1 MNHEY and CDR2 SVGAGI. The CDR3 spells CASIPSCVGTQCLNTEAFF. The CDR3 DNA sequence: TGTGCCAGCATCCCCTCGTGCGTCGGGACTCAGTGTCTCAACACTGAAGCTTTCTTT.

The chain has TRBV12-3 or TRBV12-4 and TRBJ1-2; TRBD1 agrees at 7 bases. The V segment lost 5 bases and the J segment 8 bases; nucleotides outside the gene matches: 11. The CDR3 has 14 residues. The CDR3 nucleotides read TGTGCCAGCAGTCCCTCTTCCAGGGGGAACGGCTACACCTTC. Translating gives CASSPSSRGNGYTF.

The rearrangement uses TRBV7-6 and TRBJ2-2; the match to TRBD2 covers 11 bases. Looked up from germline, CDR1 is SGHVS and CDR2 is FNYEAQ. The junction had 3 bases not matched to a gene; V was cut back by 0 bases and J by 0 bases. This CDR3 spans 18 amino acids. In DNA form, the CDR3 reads TGTGCCAGCAGCTTAGCGGGACTAGCGGTTGCGAACACCGGGGAGCTGTTTTTT. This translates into CASSLAGLAVANTGELFF.

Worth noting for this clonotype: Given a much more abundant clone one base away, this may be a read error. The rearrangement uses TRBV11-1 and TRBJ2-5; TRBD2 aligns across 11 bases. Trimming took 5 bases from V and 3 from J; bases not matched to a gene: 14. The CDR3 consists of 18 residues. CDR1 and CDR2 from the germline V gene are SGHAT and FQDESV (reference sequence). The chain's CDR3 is CASSPGLADAYVEETQYF. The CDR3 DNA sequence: TGTGCCAGCAGCCCGGGACTAGCGGACGCATACGTAGAAGAGACCCAGTACTTC.

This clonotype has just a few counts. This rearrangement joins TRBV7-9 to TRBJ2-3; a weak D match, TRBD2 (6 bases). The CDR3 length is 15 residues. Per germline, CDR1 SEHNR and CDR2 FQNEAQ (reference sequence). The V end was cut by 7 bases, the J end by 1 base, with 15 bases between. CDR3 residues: CASTSRGDRTDTQYF. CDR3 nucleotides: TGTGCCAGCACCTCCCGCGGGGACCGCACAGATACGCAGTATTTT.

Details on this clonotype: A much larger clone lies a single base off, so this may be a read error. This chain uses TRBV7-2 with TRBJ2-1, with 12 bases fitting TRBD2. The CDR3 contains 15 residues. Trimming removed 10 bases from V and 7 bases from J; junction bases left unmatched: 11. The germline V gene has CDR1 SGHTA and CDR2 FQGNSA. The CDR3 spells CANRLLAGGPNEQFF. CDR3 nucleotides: TGTGCCAACAGGCTTCTAGCGGGGGGGCCTAATGAGCAGTTCTTC.